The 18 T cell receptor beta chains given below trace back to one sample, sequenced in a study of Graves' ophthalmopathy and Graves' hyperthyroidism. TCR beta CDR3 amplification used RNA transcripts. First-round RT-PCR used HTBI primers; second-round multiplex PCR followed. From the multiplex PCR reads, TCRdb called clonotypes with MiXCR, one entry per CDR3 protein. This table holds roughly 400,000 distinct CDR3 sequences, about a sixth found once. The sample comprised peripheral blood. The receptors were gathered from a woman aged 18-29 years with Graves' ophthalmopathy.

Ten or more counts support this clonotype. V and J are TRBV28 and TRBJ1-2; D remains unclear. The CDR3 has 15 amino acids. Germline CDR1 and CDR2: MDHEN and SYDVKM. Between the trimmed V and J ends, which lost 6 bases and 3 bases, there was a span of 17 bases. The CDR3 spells CASSGAGPAHYGYTF. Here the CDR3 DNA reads TGTGCCAGCAGCGGAGCCGGGCCAGCCCACTATGGCTACACCTTC.

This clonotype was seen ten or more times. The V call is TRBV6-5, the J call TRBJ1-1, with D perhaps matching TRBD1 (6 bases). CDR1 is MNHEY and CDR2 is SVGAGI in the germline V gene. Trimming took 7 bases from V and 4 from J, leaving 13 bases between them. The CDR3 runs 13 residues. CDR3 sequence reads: CASIRGFGTEAFF. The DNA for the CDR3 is TGTGCCAGCATTAGGGGGTTCGGCACTGAAGCTTTCTTT.

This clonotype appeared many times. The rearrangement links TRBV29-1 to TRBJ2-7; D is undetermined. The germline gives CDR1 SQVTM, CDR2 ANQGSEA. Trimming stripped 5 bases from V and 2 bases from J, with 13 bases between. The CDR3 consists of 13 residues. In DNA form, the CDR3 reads TGCAGCGTTAGAGTGCCCTCACCCTACGAGCAGTACTTC. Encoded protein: CSVRVPSPYEQYF.

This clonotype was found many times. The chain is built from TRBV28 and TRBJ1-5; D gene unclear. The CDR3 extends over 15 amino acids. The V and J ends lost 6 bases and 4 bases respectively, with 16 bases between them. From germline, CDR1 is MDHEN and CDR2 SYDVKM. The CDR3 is CASSPGILRNQPQHF. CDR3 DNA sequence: TGTGCCAGCAGCCCCGGCATTCTTAGGAATCAGCCCCAGCATTTT.

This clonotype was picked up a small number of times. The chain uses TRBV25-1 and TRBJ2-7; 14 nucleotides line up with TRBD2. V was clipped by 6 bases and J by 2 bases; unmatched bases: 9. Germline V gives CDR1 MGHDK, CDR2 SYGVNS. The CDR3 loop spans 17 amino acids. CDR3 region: CASSTSKTSGGAYEQYF. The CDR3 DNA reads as TGTGCCAGCAGCACCAGCAAGACTAGCGGGGGGGCCTACGAGCAGTACTTC.

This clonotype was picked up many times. The CDR3 protein is CATKTAGGLEKTGELFF. CDR3 DNA sequence: TGTGCCACCAAAACGGCGGGAGGGCTAGAAAAAACCGGGGAGCTGTTTTTT. V is TRBV15 and J is TRBJ2-2, with 9 bases lining up with TRBD2. Germline V gene sequence: CDR1 LNHNV, CDR2 YYDKDF (reference sequence). After removal of 7 bases from V and 5 bases from J, the junction contained 14 bases not matched to a gene. There are 17 residues in the CDR3. The whole variable domain, remainder taken from reference TRBV15 and TRBJ2-2, is DAMVIQNPRYQVTQFGKPVTLSCSQTLNHNVMYWYQQKSSQAPKLLFHYYDKDFNNEADTPDNFQSRRPNTSFCFLDIRSPGLGDTAMYLCATKTAGGLEKTGELFFGEGSRLTVL.

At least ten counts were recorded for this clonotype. The DNA of the CDR3 is TGCGCCAGCAGCCAAGATAGGGGACAAGGCAATCAGCCCCAGCATTTT. Amino acid sequence: CASSQDRGQGNQPQHF. The J gene is TRBJ1-5, the V gene TRBV4-3; a weak D match, TRBD1 (6 bases). CDR1 and CDR2 from the germline V gene are LGHNA and YSLEER. CDR3 length: 16 residues. The V end was cut by 0 bases, the J end by 2 bases, with 11 bases between.

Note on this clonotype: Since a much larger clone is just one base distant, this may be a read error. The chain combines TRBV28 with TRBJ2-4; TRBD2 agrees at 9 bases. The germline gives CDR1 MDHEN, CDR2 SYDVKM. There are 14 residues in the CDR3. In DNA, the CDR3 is TGTGCCATCGAGCGGGAGGCACTCAAAAACGTTCAGTACTTC. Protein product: CAIEREALKNVQYF.

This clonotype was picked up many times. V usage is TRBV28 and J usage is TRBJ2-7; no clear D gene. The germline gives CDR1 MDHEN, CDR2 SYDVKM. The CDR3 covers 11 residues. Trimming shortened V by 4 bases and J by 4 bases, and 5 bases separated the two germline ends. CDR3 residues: CASSSRYEQYF. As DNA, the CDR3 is TGTGCCAGCAGTTCAAGGTACGAGCAGTACTTC.

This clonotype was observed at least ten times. DNA of the CDR3: TGTGCCAGCAGGTCAAGACAGGGGGCTAATTTGAACACTGAAGCTTTCTTT. Translated, it gives CASRSRQGANLNTEAFF. The V and J genes are TRBV28 and TRBJ1-1; 10 bases fit TRBD1. The CDR3 has 17 amino acids. In germline, CDR1 is MDHEN, CDR2 SYDVKM. With V trimmed by 6 bases and J by 0 bases, 10 bases remained unmatched.

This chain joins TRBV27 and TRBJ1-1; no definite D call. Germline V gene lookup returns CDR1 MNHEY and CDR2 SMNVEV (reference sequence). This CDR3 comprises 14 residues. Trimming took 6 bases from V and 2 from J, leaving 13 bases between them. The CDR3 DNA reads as TGTGCCAGCAGACCGAGGCCCCTAAACACTGAAGCTTTCTTT. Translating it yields CASRPRPLNTEAFF.

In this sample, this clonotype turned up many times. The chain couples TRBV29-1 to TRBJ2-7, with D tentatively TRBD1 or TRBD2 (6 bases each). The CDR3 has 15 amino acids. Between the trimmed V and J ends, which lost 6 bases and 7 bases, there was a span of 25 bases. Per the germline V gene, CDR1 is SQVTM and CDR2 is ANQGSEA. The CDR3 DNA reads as TGCAGCGTACAGGGAAGAGGGGCGGCCGGGGGTGAGCAGTACTTC. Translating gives CSVQGRGAAGGEQYF.

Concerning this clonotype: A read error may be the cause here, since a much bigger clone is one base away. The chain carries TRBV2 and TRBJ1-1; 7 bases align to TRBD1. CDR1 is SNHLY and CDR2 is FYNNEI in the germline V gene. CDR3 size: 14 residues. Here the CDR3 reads CASSESGDRAAALF. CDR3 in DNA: TGTGCCAGCAGTGAATCGGGTGACAGGGCTGCAGCTCTCTTT. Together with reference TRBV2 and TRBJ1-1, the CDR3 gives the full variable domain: EPEVTQTPSHQVTQMGQEVILRCVPISNHLYFYWYRQILGQKVEFLVSFYNNEISEKSEIFDDQFSVERPDGSNFTLKIRSTKLEDSAMYFCASSESGDRAAALFGQGTRLTVV.

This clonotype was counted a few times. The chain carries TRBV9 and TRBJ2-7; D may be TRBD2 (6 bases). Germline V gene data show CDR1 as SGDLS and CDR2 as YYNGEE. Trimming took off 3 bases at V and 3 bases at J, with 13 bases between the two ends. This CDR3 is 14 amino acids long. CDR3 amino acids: CASSAGGFNYEQYF. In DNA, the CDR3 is TGTGCCAGCAGCGCCGGGGGTTTCAACTACGAGCAGTACTTC.

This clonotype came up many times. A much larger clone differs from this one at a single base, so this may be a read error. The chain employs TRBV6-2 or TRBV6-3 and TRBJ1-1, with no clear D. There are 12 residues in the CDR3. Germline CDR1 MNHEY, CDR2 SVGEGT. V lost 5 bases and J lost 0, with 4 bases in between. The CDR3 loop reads CASSGMNTEAFF. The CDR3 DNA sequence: TGTGCCAGCAGTGGGATGAACACTGAAGCTTTCTTT.

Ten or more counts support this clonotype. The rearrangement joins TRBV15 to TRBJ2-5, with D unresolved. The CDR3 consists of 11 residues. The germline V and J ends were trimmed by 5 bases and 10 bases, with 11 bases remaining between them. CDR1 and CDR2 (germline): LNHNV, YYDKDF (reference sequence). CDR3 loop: CATSSDLHQYF. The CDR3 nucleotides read TGTGCCACCAGCTCGGACCTCCACCAGTACTTC.

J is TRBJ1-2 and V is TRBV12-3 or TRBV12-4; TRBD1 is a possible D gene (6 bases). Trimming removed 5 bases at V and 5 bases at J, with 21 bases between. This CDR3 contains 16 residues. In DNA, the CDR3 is TGTGCCAGCAGTGCGCGGCGGGCGGGGGCAGGGTATGGCTACACCTTC. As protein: CASSARRAGAGYGYTF.

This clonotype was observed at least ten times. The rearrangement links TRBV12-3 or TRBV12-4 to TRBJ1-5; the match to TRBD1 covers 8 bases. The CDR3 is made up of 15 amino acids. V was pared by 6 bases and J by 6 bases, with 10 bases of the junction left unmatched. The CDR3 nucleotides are TGTGCCAGCAGCTTGGTGCAGGGGGCGGGTCAGCCCCAGCATTTT. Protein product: CASSLVQGAGQPQHF.